These 8 T cell receptor beta chains originate from one sample sequenced in a study of cytomegalovirus exposure and HLA in healthy donors. Primers included in the PCR were 60 Vbeta and 13 Jbeta primers. TCRdb's copy holds only in-frame clones and misses some; the assay was immunoSEQ multiplex PCR. Of some 160,000 clones detected, approximately 86% appear once; the ten largest clones hold roughly 1.9%. What was sequenced was PBMCs. These receptors were obtained from a woman aged 18-29 years in good health and CMV-seronegative.

CDR3 protein: CASSSTGTTEAFF. In DNA, the CDR3 is TGCGCCAGCAGCTCGACAGGGACCACTGAAGCTTTCTTT. The J gene is TRBJ1-1, the V gene TRBV5-1, with 7 nucleotides matching TRBD1. The CDR3 loop spans 13 amino acids. Germline CDR1 is SGHRS and CDR2 is YFSETQ. V shed 3 bases and J 4 bases; nucleotides not matched to a gene: 3.

V usage is TRBV5-4 and J usage is TRBJ2-5; a weak D match, TRBD2 (6 bases). CDR1 and CDR2 from the germline V gene are SGHNT and YYREEE (reference sequence). V gave up 4 bases and J gave up 11 bases, with 18 bases separating them. The CDR3 is made up of 13 amino acids. For the CDR3, the DNA is TGTGCCAGCAGCGGACCCGGAGGGAAGGAGCAGTACTTC. Translating gives CASSGPGGKEQYF.

The V and J genes are TRBV25-1 and TRBJ1-4; TRBD1 matches at 10 bases. Trimming removed 2 bases from V and 6 bases from J; junction bases left unmatched: 6. In germline, CDR1 is MGHDK, CDR2 SYGVNS. This CDR3 has 16 amino acids. CDR3: CASSERWDRGDEKLFF. CDR3 DNA: TGTGCCAGCAGTGAACGCTGGGACAGGGGTGATGAAAAACTGTTTTTT.

This clone was found a few times. V and J are TRBV19 and TRBJ1-6; possible D gene TRBD1, 5 bases. Trimming removed 9 bases at V and 6 bases at J, with 12 bases between. Per germline, CDR1 LNHDA and CDR2 SQIVND (reference sequence). CDR3 length: 13 residues. This chain's CDR3 is CASGTSANSPLHF. CDR3 coding DNA: TGTGCCAGCGGGACTTCGGCTAATTCACCCCTCCACTTT.

This clone showed up just a few times. The chain combines TRBV5-8 with TRBJ1-6, with D unresolved. V shed 3 bases and J shed 6 bases, with 10 bases lying between them. CDR1 and CDR2 (germline): SGHTS, YDEGEE. This CDR3 has 14 residues. The CDR3 DNA sequence: TGTGCCAGCAGCTCGGGTAGAGGTAATTCACCCCTCCACTTT. This translates into CASSSGRGNSPLHF.

The rearrangement joins TRBV7-8 to TRBJ1-2, with D perhaps matching TRBD1 (6 bases). The V and J ends lost 2 bases and 6 bases respectively, with 25 bases between them. CDR1 SGHVS and CDR2 FQNEAQ come from the germline V gene. The CDR3 length is 18 residues. This chain's CDR3 is CASSLPLDSFQETDGYTF. In DNA, the CDR3 is TGTGCCAGCAGCTTACCCTTGGACAGCTTCCAGGAAACTGATGGCTACACCTTC.

V is TRBV11-2 and J is TRBJ2-1; 9 bases are shared with TRBD1. Losses at the gene ends were 5 bases for V and 8 bases for J; bases not matched to a gene: 7. The CDR3 extends over 14 amino acids. In germline, CDR1 is SGHAT, CDR2 FQNNGV. The CDR3 DNA reads as TGTGCCAGCAGCGCCGGGACAGGGTTGGATGAGCAGTTCTTC. Translated, it gives CASSAGTGLDEQFF. Supplemented by reference TRBV11-2 and TRBJ2-1, the full variable domain reads EAGVAQSPRYKIIEKRQSVAFWCNPISGHATLYWYQQILGQGPKLLIQFQNNGVVDDSQLPKDRFSAERLKGVDSTLKIQPAKLEDSAVYLCASSAGTGLDEQFFGPGTRLTVL.

This clone has a single count. V and J are TRBV28 and TRBJ1-2; D might be TRBD1 (5 bases). The CDR3 is made up of 15 amino acids. The germline gives CDR1 MDHEN, CDR2 SYDVKM. The V end lost 5 bases, the J end lost 1 base, and 14 bases lay between the germline ends. This CDR3 reads CASSPLGGNNYGYTF. The DNA of the CDR3 is TGTGCCAGCAGTCCGCTGGGGGGGAATAACTATGGCTACACCTTC.